Following are 21 T cell receptor beta chains from one sample sequenced in a study of cytomegalovirus exposure and HLA in healthy donors. The primer mix had 60 Vbeta and 13 Jbeta primers. Profiling relied on immunoSEQ multiplex PCR, and the TCRdb table lists in-frame clones only, not all of them. The sample lists under 200,000 clones; 65% to 90% were seen once. Source material: PBMCs. All receptors come from a human donor in good health.

The rearrangement links TRBV5-1 to TRBJ2-7; D gene uncertain. CDR3 size: 14 residues. Germline CDR1 reads SGHRS; CDR2 reads YFSETQ. Trimming took 4 bases from V and 1 from J, leaving 12 bases between them. Here the CDR3 reads CASSPTTASYEQYF. The CDR3 DNA sequence: TGCGCCAGCAGCCCGACAACAGCTTCCTACGAGCAGTACTTC.

This rearrangement joins TRBV6-5 to TRBJ2-7; D may be TRBD2 (6 bases). V lost 6 bases to trimming and J lost 3 bases, with 18 bases between them. Germline V lookup: CDR1 MNHEY, CDR2 SVGAGI. This CDR3 is 15 amino acids long. The DNA of the CDR3 is TGTGCCAGCAGCCCCTCGGGACTTCCTATCTACGAGCAGTACTTC. Its protein is CASSPSGLPIYEQYF.

The V and J genes are TRBV7-2 and TRBJ1-2; D gene uncertain. Germline loops: CDR1 SGHTA, CDR2 FQGNSA. Trimming shortened V by 2 bases and J by 1 base, and 17 bases separated the two germline ends. The CDR3 runs to 17 residues. CDR3 protein: CASSLSFDPGYNYGYTF. CDR3 bases: TGTGCCAGCAGCTTATCTTTCGACCCAGGATATAACTATGGCTACACCTTC.

A few counts support this clone. The chain couples TRBV5-1 to TRBJ1-2; D unclear. Trimming removed 0 bases at V and 0 bases at J, with 6 bases between. Per the germline V gene, CDR1 is SGHRS and CDR2 is YFSETQ. CDR3 length: 14 residues. The chain's CDR3 is CASSLGASNYGYTF. The CDR3 region has the DNA TGCGCCAGCAGCTTGGGCGCTTCTAACTATGGCTACACCTTC.

Note on this clone: Compared with germline, one end of the junction differs, possibly owing to a read error. The V gene is TRBV7-2, the J gene TRBJ2-2; TRBD1 aligns across 9 bases. Looked up from germline, CDR1 is SGHTA and CDR2 is FQGNSA. The CDR3 is 18 amino acids. CDR3 amino acids: CASSFPGQGGSNTGKLFF. CDR3 bases: TGTGCCAGCAGCTTCCCGGGACAGGGAGGTTCGAACACCGGGAAGCTGTTTTTT. The variable domain in full, completed from reference TRBV7-2 and TRBJ2-2, reads GAGVSQSPSNKVTEKGKDVELRCDPISGHTALYWYRQSLGQGLEFLIYFQGNSAPDKSGLPSDRFSAERTGGSVSTLTIQRTQQEDSAVYLCASSFPGQGGSNTGKLFFGEGSRLTVL.

The chain combines TRBV10-3 with TRBJ1-5; D gene uncertain. The CDR3 runs to 12 residues. Germline V gene sequence: CDR1 ENHRY, CDR2 SYGVKD. Trimming took off 3 bases at V and 4 bases at J, with 4 bases between the two ends. DNA for the CDR3: TGTGCCATCAGTGATGAGAATCAGCCCCAGCATTTT. Residues: CAISDENQPQHF.

The chain is built from TRBV7-9 and TRBJ2-7, with D possibly TRBD1 on 5 matching bases. Trimming pared 2 bases from V and 6 bases from J, leaving 14 bases between. Germline loops: CDR1 SEHNR, CDR2 FQNEAQ (reference sequence). The CDR3 covers 14 residues. The CDR3 coding sequence is TGTGCCAGCAGCTTACTGGGGCCGCCTGGCGAGCAGTACTTC. The encoded protein is CASSLLGPPGEQYF.

Worth noting for this clone: The junction does not match germline at one end; this may be a read error. The rearrangement uses TRBV6-1 and TRBJ1-4; D uncertain. Germline V gene data show CDR1 as MNHNS and CDR2 as SASEGT. The CDR3 has 16 residues. DNA for the CDR3: TGTGCCAGCAGTGAATACGTGGGTACCACTAATGAAAAACTGTTGTTT. It yields the protein CASSEYVGTTNEKLLF.

A word on this clone: Sequence at one end of the junction differs from germline and may be a read error. The chain couples TRBV7-7 to TRBJ2-7; a weak D match, TRBD2 (6 bases). This CDR3 contains 13 residues. CDR1 is SSHAT, CDR2 FNYEAQ, per germline (reference sequence). The CDR3 is CASSLAADYEQYF. CDR3 coding DNA: TGTGCTAGCAGCTTAGCGGCGGACTACGAGCAGTACTTC.

CDR3 region: CASSQERGQVYEQYF. CDR3 DNA: TGCGCCAGCAGCCAAGAGCGGGGACAGGTCTACGAGCAGTACTTC. This chain uses TRBV4-3 with TRBJ2-7; 8 bases line up with TRBD1. Trimming took 0 bases from V and 3 from J; bases not matched to a gene: 4. Germline V lookup: CDR1 LGHNA, CDR2 YSLEER. The CDR3 covers 15 residues.

This clone appeared a few times. The chain is built from TRBV11-2 and TRBJ1-5; D not resolved. Trimming removed 3 bases at V and 0 bases at J, with 6 bases between. CDR3 length: 14 residues. The germline V gene has CDR1 SGHAT and CDR2 FQNNGV. Here the CDR3 reads CASSFSISNQPQHF. DNA for the CDR3: TGTGCCAGCAGCTTCTCTATTAGCAATCAGCCCCAGCATTTT.

The chain couples TRBV7-8 to TRBJ2-1; 11 positions agree with TRBD2. Germline trimming cut 4 bases from V and 4 bases from J; bases unmatched to any gene: 3. The CDR3 length is 15 residues. Germline loops: CDR1 SGHVS, CDR2 FQNEAQ. DNA of the CDR3: TGTGCCAGCAGCTCTAGCGGGGGGCCTTACAATGAGCAGTTCTTC. It specifies CASSSSGGPYNEQFF.

V usage is TRBV4-1 and J usage is TRBJ2-7; TRBD1 matches at 9 bases. CDR1 MGHRA and CDR2 YSYEKL come from the germline V gene. This CDR3 comprises 14 residues. J was trimmed by 4 bases and V by 3 bases; bases with no gene match: 4. The CDR3 sequence is CASSQWTGEYEQYF. CDR3 bases: TGCGCCAGCAGCCAGTGGACAGGGGAGTACGAGCAGTACTTC.

The chain joins TRBV2 to TRBJ2-7; weak D call: TRBD1 (6 bases). V was shortened by 10 bases and J by 0 bases, with 13 bases between the two germline ends. This CDR3 has 13 residues. CDR1 SNHLY and CDR2 FYNNEI come from the germline V gene. The CDR3: CAKQGASSYEQYF. CDR3 coding DNA: TGTGCCAAACAGGGTGCGAGCTCCTACGAGCAGTACTTC.

The rearrangement uses TRBV2 and TRBJ2-5, with 10 bases fitting TRBD1. Germline trimming cut 5 bases from V and 0 bases from J; bases unmatched to any gene: 3. This CDR3 is built from 15 residues. In germline, CDR1 is SNHLY, CDR2 FYNNEI. The CDR3 region is CASSRDRGNQETQYF. The CDR3 DNA reads as TGTGCCAGCAGTCGGGACAGGGGCAACCAAGAGACCCAGTACTTC.

This clone has just a few counts. The rearrangement links TRBV25-1 to TRBJ2-3; 8 nucleotides align to TRBD1. The CDR3 totals 14 residues. V gave up 6 bases and J gave up 2 bases; unmatched junction bases: 4. CDR1 MGHDK and CDR2 SYGVNS come from the germline V gene. The DNA for the CDR3 is TGTGCCAGCAGGACAGGGGCCTCCACAGATACGCAGTATTTT. Encoded protein: CASRTGASTDTQYF.

The chain has TRBV5-1 and TRBJ2-1; D might be TRBD1 (5 bases). Germline V gene sequence: CDR1 SGHRS, CDR2 YFSETQ. The CDR3 has 13 amino acids. Trimming pared 5 bases from V and 6 bases from J, leaving 12 bases between. CDR3 loop: CASSRQTFNEQFF. The CDR3 DNA follows: TGCGCCAGCAGTCGACAGACTTTCAATGAGCAGTTCTTC. The variable domain in full, completed from reference TRBV5-1 and TRBJ2-1, reads KAGVTQTPRYLIKTRGQQVTLSCSPISGHRSVSWYQQTPGQGLQFLFEYFSETQRNKGNFPGRFSGRQFSNSRSEMNVSTLELGDSALYLCASSRQTFNEQFFGPGTRLTVL.

The chain is built from TRBV28 and TRBJ1-1; tentative D call: TRBD1 (5 bases). In germline, CDR1 is MDHEN, CDR2 SYDVKM. The CDR3 sequence is 15 residues long. Trimming cost V 4 bases and J 4 bases, with 16 bases left between them. The CDR3 is CASSSEWGGGTEAFF. CDR3 sequence (DNA): TGTGCCAGCAGTTCGGAATGGGGCGGTGGCACTGAAGCTTTCTTT. Filled out from reference TRBV28 and TRBJ1-1, the complete variable domain reads DVKVTQSSRYLVKRTGEKVFLECVQDMDHENMFWYRQDPGLGLRLIYFSYDVKMKEKGDIPEGYSVSREKKERFSLILESASTNQTSMYLCASSSEWGGGTEAFFGQGTRLTVV.

Written as DNA, the CDR3 is TGTGCCAGCAGTGAACGGAGGGACACTGAAGCTTTCTTT. Protein sequence: CASSERRDTEAFF. The gene calls are TRBV2 and TRBJ1-1; D unresolved. The germline V gene has CDR1 SNHLY and CDR2 FYNNEI. This CDR3 has 13 residues. Between the trimmed V and J ends, which lost 2 bases and 3 bases, there was a span of 7 bases.

The chain uses TRBV5-4 and TRBJ2-7, with 14 bases aligning to TRBD2. The CDR3 spans 17 residues. V lost 4 bases, J lost 6 bases, and 12 bases stayed unmatched. Germline CDR1 is SGHNT and CDR2 is YYREEE (reference sequence). CDR3 nucleotides: TGTGCCAGCAGCCCGGGACTAGCGGGGGCCTCTGGGCTCGAGCAGTACTTC. Translated, it gives CASSPGLAGASGLEQYF.

The chain is built from TRBV5-4 and TRBJ2-2; 7 positions match TRBD2. The CDR3 extends over 15 amino acids. Germline-derived CDR1 and CDR2 are SGHNT and YYREEE (reference sequence). The V segment lost 5 bases and the J segment 6 bases; nucleotides outside the gene matches: 10. DNA for the CDR3: TGTGCCAGCAGGACCGGGACGGGAGGCGCCGGGGAGCTGTTTTTT. This sequence encodes CASRTGTGGAGELFF. Filled out from reference TRBV5-4 and TRBJ2-2, the complete variable domain reads ETGVTQSPTHLIKTRGQQVTLRCSSQSGHNTVSWYQQALGQGPQFIFQYYREEENGRGNFPPRFSGLQFPNYSSELNVNALELDDSALYLCASRTGTGGAGELFFGEGSRLTVL.